The sequence of this T cell receptor (beta chain) was determined in a study of T cell changes during pregnancy in multiple sclerosis. The table came from immunoSEQ multiplex PCR; TCRdb's copy has only in-frame clones and leaves some out. The sample holds 70,000 or so clones, 85% to 95% seen once. CDR3 length equals 14 residues. Germline values: CDR1 SQVTM, CDR2 ANQGSEA. The V gene lost 3 bases and the J gene lost 2 bases, with 13 bases spanning the gap. This receptor was taken from a female donor in good health, enrolled as a control in a pregnancy study. The chain uses TRBV29-1 and TRBJ1-1; no clear D. The source was peripheral blood, collected in the third trimester of pregnancy. The CDR3 is CSVEIPPTNTEAFF. The CDR3 DNA is TGCAGCGTTGAGATCCCGCCAACAAACACTGAAGCTTTCTTT.